This T cell receptor (beta chain) emerged from a study of blood T cells in healthy people across ages. Healthy Caucasians from Russia aged roughly 6 to 90 served as donors. Details on this clonotype: Its antigen remains unknown.

The authors ran a second PCR of roughly 7 to 11 cycles using a sample-barcoded 5' primer and a J-beta primer mix. TCRdb called the 5' RACE reads again in MiXCR, with one record for every CDR3 protein. The sample shows about 640,000 distinct CDR3 sequences, roughly 58% of them seen only once. Germline loops: CDR1 MGHRA, CDR2 YSYEKL. The J segment lost 1 base and the V segment lost 2 bases, leaving 3 bases of the junction unmatched. The CDR3 length is 16 residues. Study outcomes and limitations: The diversity estimates, figures obtained from one million T cells, were considered underestimates. Both higher diversity and more naive CD4+ cells marked long-lived donors when set against aged donors. Per-million-T-cell TCR beta diversity fell roughly linearly with age.

The V gene is TRBV4-1, the J gene TRBJ2-1; 9 bases fit TRBD2. The sample taken for sequencing was blood. The clonotype originates from a man in his sixties in good health. Written as DNA, the CDR3 is TGCGCCAGCAGCCAACTAGCGGGGCCTTCCTACAATGAGCAGTTCTTC. It codes for CASSQLAGPSYNEQFF.